One sample yielded the 23 T cell receptor beta chains listed below, sequenced in a study of HIV-infected patients and healthy controls. The repertoire came from unfractionated whole blood and reflected all unsorted peripheral T cells. Reverse transcription used 500 to 550 ng RNA and constant-region primers for alpha and beta. Alpha and beta chain libraries were made separately by chain-specific third strand synthesis with multiplexing indices. Using its own MiXCR run on the 5' RACE reads, TCRdb lists one record per CDR3 protein. The profile covers under 10,000 distinct CDR3 sequences, with roughly 6.1% appearing a single time and about 22% taken by the ten largest. The sample in question was blood, obtained before antiretroviral therapy. The receptors come from an adult with HIV infection.

This clonotype was seen ten or more times. The chain couples TRBV19 to TRBJ2-6; D unclear. Trimming cost V 9 bases and J 0 bases, with 12 bases left between them. CDR3 length equals 15 residues. Germline values: CDR1 LNHDA, CDR2 SQIVND (reference sequence). CDR3 nucleotides: TGTGCCAGAATAGGCCCAAGCTCTGGGGCCAACGTCCTGACTTTC. Translating gives CARIGPSSGANVLTF.

This clonotype was seen ten or more times. The chain joins TRBV19 to TRBJ1-1, with D tentatively TRBD1 (5 bases). V was pared by 1 base and J by 1 base, with 7 bases between. CDR1 is LNHDA and CDR2 is SQIVND in the germline V gene (reference sequence). This CDR3 is 14 amino acids long. This CDR3 reads CASSIAGSNTEAFF. For the CDR3, the DNA is TGTGCCAGTAGTATAGCAGGGTCGAACACTGAAGCTTTCTTT.

This clonotype is medium-sized (0.01 to 0.1%) within its sample. This chain links TRBV28 with TRBJ2-1, with D tentatively TRBD2 (5 bases). CDR1 and CDR2 (germline): MDHEN, SYDVKM. The CDR3 contains 14 residues. V was shortened by 5 bases and J by 6 bases, with 14 bases between the two germline ends. The CDR3 nucleotides read TGTGCCAGCAGTCCTGGACTGACCTCCAATGAGCAGTTCTTC. This translates into CASSPGLTSNEQFF.

Worth noting for this clonotype: Given a much more abundant clone one base away, this may be a read error. The chain employs TRBV9 and TRBJ1-6, with unresolved D. CDR3 size: 16 residues. Germline V gene lookup returns CDR1 SGDLS and CDR2 YYNGEE. The CDR3 here is CDSSVGPTYPNSPLHF. CDR3 coding DNA: TGTGACAGCAGCGTAGGGCCAACCTACCCCAATTCACCCCTCCACTTT.

By share of the sample, this clonotype is medium-sized. The chain joins TRBV12-5 to TRBJ2-1; D is unclear. This CDR3 is 16 amino acids long. Germline V gene data show CDR1 as LGHNT and CDR2 as FRNRAP. The V and J ends lost 2 bases and 5 bases respectively, with 16 bases between them. The DNA of the CDR3 is TGTGCTAGTGGTTTGCCGACGGGCTTACGAAACAATGAGCAGTTCTTC. As protein: CASGLPTGLRNNEQFF. Full variable domain (remainder filled in from reference TRBV12-5 and TRBJ2-1): DARVTQTPRHKVTEMGQEVTMRCQPILGHNTVFWYRQTMMQGLELLAYFRNRAPLDDSGMPKDRFSAEMPDATLATLKIQPSEPRDSAVYFCASGLPTGLRNNEQFFGPGTRLTVL.

This clonotype was recorded many times. This sequence joins TRBV4-1 and TRBJ2-1; weak D call: TRBD2 (7 bases). V lost 1 base and J lost 5, with 12 bases in between. Germline V gene lookup returns CDR1 MGHRA and CDR2 YSYEKL. This CDR3 spans 15 amino acids. CDR3: CASSQGGGLDNEQFF. CDR3 sequence (DNA): TGCGCCAGCAGCCAAGGCGGGGGCTTGGACAATGAGCAGTTCTTC.

This clonotype was detected many times. This sequence joins TRBV20-1 and TRBJ1-6, with D unresolved. There are 14 residues in the CDR3. Trimming took 5 bases from V and 8 from J, leaving 16 bases between them. CDR1 and CDR2 from the germline V gene are DFQATT and SNEGSKA (reference sequence). The CDR3 loop is CSALEGPLDSPLHF. In nucleotides, the CDR3 is TGCAGTGCTTTAGAGGGCCCCCTCGATTCACCCCTCCACTTT.

This clonotype was detected ten times or more. The CDR3 loop reads CASSYSPRGAEAFF. The CDR3 DNA sequence: TGTGCCAGCAGTTACTCACCCCGGGGGGCTGAAGCTTTCTTT. This rearrangement joins TRBV6-6 to TRBJ1-1; D is possibly TRBD1 (5 bases). Germline V gives CDR1 MNHNY, CDR2 SVGAGI (reference sequence). This CDR3 has 14 residues. V was cut by 0 bases and J by 6 bases, with 11 bases left in between.

This clonotype was picked up many times. This rearrangement joins TRBV10-3 to TRBJ2-5; 8 bases match TRBD1. Germline CDR1 and CDR2: ENHRY and SYGVKD. The CDR3 runs 15 residues. V lost 10 bases and J lost 5; bases outside the gene matches: 15. The CDR3 DNA is TGTGCCACGGACAGGGATGGAATTGGATCGGAGACCCAGTACTTC. It is translated as CATDRDGIGSETQYF.

Within the sample, this clonotype is medium-sized. The CDR3 spells CASRSGILADTEAFF. DNA of the CDR3: TGTGCCAGCAGATCCGGGATCCTCGCGGACACTGAAGCTTTCTTT. V gene TRBV6-1 combines with J gene TRBJ1-1; D is unclear. This CDR3 comprises 15 residues. The germline CDR1 and CDR2 sequences are MNHNS and SASEGT. V was shortened by 6 bases and J by 3 bases, with 17 bases between the two germline ends.

This clonotype was counted ten times or more. V is TRBV27 and J is TRBJ1-1; no definite D call. V was pared by 2 bases and J by 4 bases, with 11 bases between. The CDR3 length is 14 residues. CDR1 is MNHEY and CDR2 is SMNVEV in the germline V gene (reference sequence). CDR3 protein: CASSLGVSLTEAFF. The CDR3 nucleotides are TGTGCCAGCAGTTTAGGGGTATCTCTCACTGAAGCTTTCTTT.

This clonotype was recorded many times. The genes are TRBV7-9 and TRBJ2-5; D gene ambiguous. Germline V CDR1 and CDR2: SEHNR, FQNEAQ (reference sequence). V was trimmed by 1 base and J by 3 bases, leaving 6 bases between them. The CDR3 extends over 13 amino acids. The CDR3 region has the DNA TGTGCCAGCAGCTTAGAAAAAGAAGAGACCCAGTACTTC. Its protein product is CASSLEKEETQYF. The variable domain in full, with the rest retrieved from reference TRBV7-9 and TRBJ2-5, is DTGVSQNPRHKITKRGQNVTFRCDPISEHNRLYWYRQTLGQGPEFLTYFQNEAQLEKSRLLSDRFSAERPKGSFSTLEIQRTEQGDSAMYLCASSLEKEETQYFGPGTRLLVL.

This clonotype was recorded many times. This chain joins TRBV4-2 and TRBJ2-6; weak D call: TRBD2 (6 bases). Germline assignment: CDR1 LGHNA and CDR2 YNFKEQ. This CDR3 comprises 19 residues. V was pared by 0 bases and J by 1 base, with 16 bases between. This chain's CDR3 is CASSQEGSGRISGANVLTF. The CDR3 DNA follows: TGTGCCAGCAGCCAAGAAGGGTCAGGGAGGATATCTGGGGCCAACGTCCTGACTTTC.

This sequence joins TRBV7-3 and TRBJ2-5; D unresolved. This CDR3 contains 13 residues. Germline V gene lookup returns CDR1 SGHTA and CDR2 FQGTGA. With 5 bases removed from V and 3 bases from J, the gap between germline ends came to 10 bases. This CDR3 reads CASSQAREETQYF. As DNA, the CDR3 is TGTGCCAGCAGCCAAGCCCGGGAAGAGACCCAGTACTTC.

This clonotype has a count of ten or more. The rearrangement uses TRBV4-1 and TRBJ1-1, with D unclear. Trimming took 0 bases from V and 0 from J, leaving 5 bases between them. The CDR3 is made up of 14 amino acids. Germline lookup yields CDR1 MGHRA and CDR2 YSYEKL. CDR3 sequence (DNA): TGCGCCAGCAGCCAAGAGGGGATGAACACTGAAGCTTTCTTT. Protein product: CASSQEGMNTEAFF.

In this sample, this clonotype is medium-sized (0.01 to 0.1%). The chain links TRBV5-6 to TRBJ2-1; D gene unclear. Per the germline V gene, CDR1 is SGHDT and CDR2 is YYEEEE. V was clipped by 0 bases and J by 2 bases, with 6 bases between them. This CDR3 has 14 amino acids. The CDR3 region is CASSLGLAYNEQFF. CDR3 sequence (DNA): TGTGCCAGCAGCTTGGGGCTAGCCTACAATGAGCAGTTCTTC. The full variable domain, in which reference TRBV5-6 and TRBJ2-1 provide the parts outside the CDR3, is DAGVTQSPTHLIKTRGQQVTLRCSPKSGHDTVSWYQQALGQGPQFIFQYYEEEERQRGNFPDRFSGHQFPNYSSELNVNALLLGDSALYLCASSLGLAYNEQFFGPGTRLTVL.

This clonotype is termed medium-sized. The chain combines TRBV30 with TRBJ2-1; 10 bases map to TRBD1. Per the germline V gene, CDR1 is GTSNPN and CDR2 is SVGIG (reference sequence). The CDR3 totals 14 residues. Germline trimming cut 0 bases from V and 7 bases from J; bases unmatched to any gene: 3. DNA of the CDR3: TGTGCCTGGAGTGTAGACAGGGGGCAAAATGAGCAGTTCTTC. This codes for CAWSVDRGQNEQFF.

By sample fraction, this clonotype is medium-sized. V is TRBV6-2 or TRBV6-3 and J is TRBJ2-3; D is perhaps TRBD1 (6 bases). Between the trimmed V and J ends, which lost 10 bases and 6 bases, there was a span of 14 bases. This CDR3 spans 12 amino acids. Germline V gene data show CDR1 as MNHEY and CDR2 as SVGEGT. The CDR3 DNA reads as TGTGCCATCAGGGGTACTTCGGATACGCAGTATTTT. This encodes CAIRGTSDTQYF.

This clonotype showed up many times. The chain employs TRBV5-1 and TRBJ2-5, with 9 bases fitting TRBD1. CDR1 SGHRS and CDR2 YFSETQ come from the germline V gene. V was clipped by 4 bases and J by 0 bases; unmatched bases: 4. There are 15 residues in the CDR3. CDR3 nucleotide sequence: TGCGCCAGCAGCCACGGGACAGGGTACCAAGAGACCCAGTACTTC. Translated: CASSHGTGYQETQYF.

This clonotype was counted ten times or more. The CDR3, as DNA: TGTGCCAGCAGTGTGAGCGGGGGCCGTCTCTCTTACAATGAGCAGTTCTTC. This gives the protein CASSVSGGRLSYNEQFF. J is TRBJ2-1 and V is TRBV6-2 or TRBV6-3; 8 bases agree with TRBD2. The CDR3 is 17 amino acids. The germline CDR1 and CDR2 sequences are MNHEY and SVGEGT. Unmatched junction bases numbered 13, after V lost 5 bases and J lost 4 bases.

This clonotype is labeled as medium-sized. The chain recombines TRBV24-1 with TRBJ2-1; maybe TRBD2 (6 bases). The CDR3 length is 13 residues. Germline lookup yields CDR1 KGHDR and CDR2 SFDVKD. V was pared by 2 bases and J by 9 bases, with 10 bases between. The CDR3 is CATSDWQGGEQFF. The CDR3 nucleotides read TGTGCCACCAGTGATTGGCAGGGAGGTGAGCAGTTCTTC.

This clonotype showed up just a few times. The chain carries TRBV7-9 and TRBJ1-6, with D possibly TRBD1 on 5 matching bases. V was clipped by 8 bases and J by 17 bases, with 19 bases between them. There are 12 residues in the CDR3. Germline V lookup: CDR1 SEHNR, CDR2 FQNEAQ (reference sequence). In DNA form, the CDR3 reads TGTGCCAGCGGTATTGGGACTGAAGGGTTCCACTTT. It yields the protein CASGIGTEGFHF.

By share, this clonotype ranks as medium-sized. The chain joins TRBV20-1 to TRBJ2-5, with D tentatively TRBD2 (7 bases). The CDR3 has 14 amino acids. V lost 3 bases and J lost 5, with 16 bases in between. Germline V gene data show CDR1 as DFQATT and CDR2 as SNEGSKA (reference sequence). CDR3 nucleotide sequence: TGCAGTGCTAGGACGGCGGGGGCCGGGGAGACCCAGTACTTC. It specifies CSARTAGAGETQYF.